The rows below give T cell receptor beta chains drawn from one sample of a study of T-cell reconstitution after alpha-beta-depleted transplantation in children. Each CDR3 protein is one row after TCRdb ran MiXCR on the PCR reads. The sample has about 830,000 distinct CDR3 sequences; roughly 15% are singletons. This specimen was PBMCs, mostly from graft donor cells, taken 360 days after TCRalphabeta/CD19-depleted stem cell transplant. These receptors all come from a male patient aged 5 to 17 who had a stem cell transplant for acute lymphoblastic leukemia, so the T cells may come from the graft donor. Both conserved end residues are part of each CDR3. The D gene is left open where the match is weak. The size of a clone is reported for some rows only, either as once, few or many, or as a class for expanded clones.

clone_size j_call cdr3_length v_call d_call cdr3_nt cdr3_aa
. TRBJ2-6 14 TRBV5-1 . TGCGCCAGCAGCTCTTGGTCTGGGGCCAACGTCCTGACTTTC CASSSWSGANVLTF
. TRBJ1-5 16 TRBV12-3/TRBV12-4 . TGTGCCAGCAGTTTAGCGTTAGGGAATAGCAATCAGCCCCAGCATTTT CASSLALGNSNQPQHF
few TRBJ2-5 15 TRBV6-1 TRBD2 TGTGCCAGCATCCCCCATTGGACTAGCATTGAGACCCAGTACTTC CASIPHWTSIETQYF
. TRBJ1-5 12 TRBV5-6 . TGTGCCAGCAGCCCCCAAAGTGGGCCCCAGCATTTT CASSPQSGPQHF
few TRBJ2-1 13 TRBV5-1 TRBD2 TGCGCCAGCAGCTTAGCCTCGACTAGCGAGCAGTTCTTC CASSLASTSEQFF
. TRBJ1-4 15 TRBV5-1 . TGCGCCAGCAGTCCCCGGGGCCCAACTAATGAAAAACTGTTTTTT CASSPRGPTNEKLFF
many TRBJ1-2 15 TRBV7-2 . TGTGCCAGCAGCTCGTCGGGGCAGGGGAGCTATGGCTACACCTTC CASSSSGQGSYGYTF
. TRBJ1-1 13 TRBV27 . TGTGCCAGCAGTTTCTGGGGGAGCACTGAAGCTTTCTTT CASSFWGSTEAFF
few TRBJ2-7 16 TRBV12-3/TRBV12-4 TRBD2 TGTGCCAGCAGTCTCCGGACTAGCTCATACCCCTACGAGCAGTACTTC CASSLRTSSYPYEQYF
. TRBJ2-7 14 TRBV5-5 . TGTGCCAGCAGTTTCCTGGGACGGTCCTACGAGCAGTACTTC CASSFLGRSYEQYF
many TRBJ1-1 15 TRBV29-1 . TGCAGCGTTGTTCTAGCGGAGCAGGATAACACTGAAGCTTTCTTT CSVVLAEQDNTEAFF
. TRBJ2-7 15 TRBV10-2 . TGCGCCAGCGCTCGCTACAGCGAGAGTCGGTACGAGCAGTACTTC CASARYSESRYEQYF
few TRBJ2-7 15 TRBV7-2 TRBD1 TGTGCCAGCAGCTTATCAGGGACAGGGGACCTCGGTGGGTACTTC CASSLSGTGDLGGYF
. TRBJ2-1 16 TRBV4-2 TRBD2 TGTGCCAGCAGGCAACCGGGACTAGCGGGAGGCAATGAGCAGTTCTTC CASRQPGLAGGNEQFF